This passage covers 25 T cell receptor beta chains from one sample sequenced in a study of T cells after yellow fever vaccination. In TCRdb, the 5' RACE reads were re-called with MiXCR into one record per CDR3 protein. The sample holds 250,000 to 300,000 distinct CDR3 sequences, around 5.2% seen once. The input for sequencing was CD4+ T cells sorted from PBMCs, taken on the day of the yellow fever booster vaccination. The receptor set was obtained from a man between 18 and 29 years old who received the YFV17D yellow fever vaccine.

This clonotype was observed a few times. The chain links TRBV6-5 to TRBJ2-5; 8 nucleotides match TRBD1. The CDR3 is 12 residues long. CDR1 and CDR2 from the germline V gene are MNHEY and SVGAGI. J was trimmed by 5 bases and V by 4 bases; bases with no gene match: 0. The CDR3 DNA sequence: TGTGCCAGCAGTTGGGACAGGGAGACCCAGTACTTC. This codes for CASSWDRETQYF.

The chain is built from TRBV2 and TRBJ2-3; a weak D match, TRBD1 (5 bases). Germline V gene sequence: CDR1 SNHLY, CDR2 FYNNEI. V was clipped by 3 bases and J by 4 bases, with 11 bases between them. This CDR3 has 14 residues. CDR3 protein: CASSEFRDSDTQYF. For the CDR3, the DNA is TGTGCCAGCAGTGAGTTCAGGGATTCAGATACGCAGTATTTT. The whole variable domain, filled in from reference TRBV2 and TRBJ2-3, reads EPEVTQTPSHQVTQMGQEVILRCVPISNHLYFYWYRQILGQKVEFLVSFYNNEISEKSEIFDDQFSVERPDGSNFTLKIRSTKLEDSAMYFCASSEFRDSDTQYFGPGTRLTVL.

This clonotype showed up just a few times. V and J are TRBV5-1 and TRBJ2-3; D not resolved. Trimming left V 2 bases short and J 4 bases short, with 11 bases between. The CDR3 runs to 14 residues. The V gene's germline CDR1 is SGHRS and CDR2 YFSETQ. The CDR3 spells CASSLALGADTQYF. CDR3 bases: TGCGCCAGCAGCTTAGCGCTGGGCGCAGATACGCAGTATTTT. Combining the CDR3 with reference TRBV5-1 and TRBJ2-3 gives the whole variable domain KAGVTQTPRYLIKTRGQQVTLSCSPISGHRSVSWYQQTPGQGLQFLFEYFSETQRNKGNFPGRFSGRQFSNSRSEMNVSTLELGDSALYLCASSLALGADTQYFGPGTRLTVL.

The chain recombines TRBV2 with TRBJ2-5; D gene uncertain. Trimming shortened V by 9 bases and J by 5 bases, and 10 bases separated the two germline ends. The CDR3 covers 11 residues. The germline V gene has CDR1 SNHLY and CDR2 FYNNEI. In DNA form, the CDR3 reads TGTGCCAGTGGACCGAGGGAGACCCAGTACTTC. It yields the protein CASGPRETQYF.

This clonotype was found a few times. This rearrangement joins TRBV3-1 to TRBJ2-4; 11 bases map to TRBD2. The CDR3 contains 19 residues. J was trimmed by 0 bases and V by 0 bases; bases with no gene match: 7. Germline CDR1 LGHDT, CDR2 YNNKEL (reference sequence). CDR3 sequence reads: CASSQDVGSGGVAKNIQYF. The DNA of the CDR3 is TGTGCCAGCAGCCAAGATGTAGGTAGCGGGGGGGTAGCCAAAAACATTCAGTACTTC.

The chain employs TRBV5-6 and TRBJ1-2; 8 nucleotides align to TRBD1. The CDR3 covers 13 residues. V was clipped by 2 bases and J by 6 bases; unmatched bases: 3. Per germline, CDR1 SGHDT and CDR2 YYEEEE. The CDR3 reads CASSFDRGHGYTF. CDR3 DNA: TGTGCCAGCAGCTTCGACAGGGGTCATGGCTACACCTTC.

This clonotype was counted only a few times. This chain joins TRBV7-9 and TRBJ1-5; 7 bases match TRBD1. The V segment lost 1 base and the J segment 1 base; nucleotides outside the gene matches: 4. The germline V gene encodes CDR1 SEHNR and CDR2 FQNEAQ (reference sequence). This CDR3 spans 16 amino acids. CDR3: CASSLGSTGSNQPQHF. The CDR3 DNA reads TGTGCCAGCAGCTTAGGGTCGACAGGGAGCAATCAGCCCCAGCATTTT.

This clonotype was observed a few times. This chain joins TRBV27 and TRBJ2-1; D call uncertain. CDR3 length: 14 amino acids. Germline V gene data show CDR1 as MNHEY and CDR2 as SMNVEV (reference sequence). V was shortened by 8 bases and J by 7 bases, with 18 bases between the two germline ends. CDR3 sequence (DNA): TGTGCCAGCCGTGCCGACACAGCGATAAATGAGCAGTTCTTC. Translating it yields CASRADTAINEQFF.

The table lists this clonotype with a few counts. This rearrangement joins TRBV29-1 to TRBJ2-5; D is uncertain. Trimming stripped 6 bases from V and 5 bases from J, with 22 bases between. The CDR3 spans 15 residues. The V gene's germline CDR1 is SQVTM and CDR2 ANQGSEA. CDR3 sequence reads: CSVEKILRIGETQYF. CDR3 in DNA: TGCAGCGTCGAGAAGATTTTACGAATCGGGGAGACCCAGTACTTC.

This clonotype was recorded a few times. The chain recombines TRBV6-2 or TRBV6-3 with TRBJ1-2, with D uncertain. CDR1 MNHEY and CDR2 SVGEGT come from the germline V gene. The CDR3 has 11 amino acids. The V and J ends lost 2 bases and 8 bases respectively, with 6 bases between them. The CDR3 spells CASSYRSGYTF. The DNA for the CDR3 is TGTGCCAGCAGTTACAGATCCGGCTACACCTTC.

This clonotype occurred a few times. V is TRBV7-9 and J is TRBJ2-1; possibly TRBD1 or TRBD2 for D (7 bases each). Trimming pared 4 bases from V and 9 bases from J, leaving 19 bases between. Germline CDR1 is SEHNR and CDR2 is FQNEAQ (reference sequence). The CDR3 length is 15 residues. CDR3 protein: CASSSQGGAEVEQFF. CDR3 in DNA: TGTGCCAGCAGCTCCCAGGGGGGGGCCGAGGTTGAGCAGTTCTTC.

The genes are TRBV5-1 and TRBJ2-7; 8 bases map to TRBD2. CDR1 and CDR2 from the germline V gene are SGHRS and YFSETQ. The CDR3 spans 16 residues. V shed 0 bases and J 7 bases; nucleotides not matched to a gene: 12. The CDR3 region has the DNA TGCGCCAGCAGCTTGGGGCACACTAGCGGAAGTGGTGAGCAGTACTTC. It is translated as CASSLGHTSGSGEQYF.

There are a few counts of this clonotype. V and J are TRBV28 and TRBJ1-2; 9 bases are a match to TRBD1. Germline V gene sequence: CDR1 MDHEN, CDR2 SYDVKM. The CDR3 sequence is 14 residues long. Trimming at V came to 5 bases and at J to 7 bases, leaving 8 bases not matched to a gene. This CDR3 reads CASSPWTGVAGYTF. CDR3 DNA sequence: TGTGCCAGCAGTCCATGGACAGGGGTGGCTGGCTACACCTTC.

This clonotype came up many times. The genes are TRBV20-1 and TRBJ1-1, with a weak D call TRBD1 (5 bases). CDR3 length: 14 residues. CDR1 is DFQATT and CDR2 is SNEGSKA in the germline V gene (reference sequence). V was shortened by 1 base and J by 3 bases, with 12 bases between the two germline ends. The CDR3 nucleotides read TGCAGTGCTAGAGTCGGGGGGGATGACACTGAAGCTTTCTTT. Translating gives CSARVGGDDTEAFF.

This clonotype showed up just a few times. The chain joins TRBV30 to TRBJ2-7, with TRBD1 matching over 8 bases. J gave up 2 bases and V 2 bases, and 11 bases lay outside the gene matches. The length of the CDR3 is 16 residues. Germline CDR1 GTSNPN, CDR2 SVGIG (reference sequence). CDR3 residues: CAWSIRARTGTYEQYF. CDR3 sequence (DNA): TGTGCCTGGAGTATAAGGGCCAGGACAGGGACCTACGAGCAGTACTTC. The variable domain in full, with the rest retrieved from reference TRBV30 and TRBJ2-7, is SQTIHQWPATLVQPVGSPLSLECTVEGTSNPNLYWYRQAAGRGLQLLFYSVGIGQISSEVPQNLSASRPQDRQFILSSKKLLLSDSGFYLCAWSIRARTGTYEQYFGPGTRLTVT.

V is TRBV5-4 and J is TRBJ1-1; D is unresolved. The V and J ends lost 0 bases and 1 base respectively, with 10 bases between them. Germline values: CDR1 SGHNT, CDR2 YYREEE (reference sequence). CDR3 length equals 15 residues. The CDR3 here is CASSLAEAGNTEAFF. The CDR3 region has the DNA TGTGCCAGCAGCTTGGCGGAGGCGGGGAACACTGAAGCTTTCTTT.

The table lists this clonotype with many counts. The J gene is TRBJ2-3, the V gene TRBV6-5; 7 nucleotides line up with TRBD1. The V and J ends lost 0 bases and 1 base, in that order; junction bases with no gene match: 4. In germline, CDR1 is MNHEY, CDR2 SVGAGI. This CDR3 contains 16 residues. The CDR3 coding sequence is TGTGCCAGCAGTTACTCGACAGGGAGTGGCACAGATACGCAGTATTTT. Translating it yields CASSYSTGSGTDTQYF.

This clonotype was counted ten times or more. This chain joins TRBV27 and TRBJ2-2; the D gene is possibly TRBD2 (6 bases). Germline CDR1 and CDR2: MNHEY and SMNVEV (reference sequence). The CDR3 is 15 amino acids. V lost 5 bases to trimming and J lost 0 bases, with 10 bases between them. CDR3 residues: CASSRLGSNTGELFF. The DNA for the CDR3 is TGTGCCAGCAGTCGACTAGGATCGAACACCGGGGAGCTGTTTTTT.

This clonotype was detected ten times or more. This chain links TRBV5-1 with TRBJ2-5; D unresolved. Between the trimmed V and J ends, which lost 4 bases and 5 bases, there was a span of 15 bases. The CDR3 totals 14 residues. The V gene's germline CDR1 is SGHRS and CDR2 YFSETQ. This chain's CDR3 is CASSPQGPGETQYF. In DNA form, the CDR3 reads TGCGCCAGCAGCCCTCAAGGGCCCGGGGAGACCCAGTACTTC.

The sample holds a few counts of this clonotype. The genes are TRBV15 and TRBJ1-5; D is unclear. The CDR3 length is 17 residues. V lost 0 bases to trimming and J lost 0 bases, with 12 bases between them. Per the germline V gene, CDR1 is LNHNV and CDR2 is YYDKDF (reference sequence). The CDR3, as DNA: TGTGCCACCAGCAGAGACCCCCCGGGATATAGCAATCAGCCCCAGCATTTT. Translation gives CATSRDPPGYSNQPQHF.

The table lists this clonotype with many counts. This chain joins TRBV5-1 and TRBJ1-1; D gene ambiguous. CDR1 is SGHRS and CDR2 is YFSETQ in the germline V gene. The CDR3 has 14 amino acids. Trimming shortened V by 0 bases and J by 4 bases, and 10 bases separated the two germline ends. The CDR3 DNA sequence: TGCGCCAGCAGCTTGGCCGTGGGAGGCACTGAAGCTTTCTTT. Its protein is CASSLAVGGTEAFF.

Of note for this clonotype: Germline is not matched at one junction end, which may reflect a read error. The chain links TRBV20-1 to TRBJ2-6; 8 bases map to TRBD2. CDR1 and CDR2 (germline): DFQATT, SNEGSKA (reference sequence). This CDR3 has 13 residues. CDR3 sequence reads: CRAGGTGAKVLTF. In nucleotides, the CDR3 is TGCAGGGCGGGAGGCACTGGGGCCAAAGTCCTGACTTTC.

This clonotype was seen many times. The chain couples TRBV7-2 to TRBJ1-2, with a weak D call TRBD1 (6 bases). The germline CDR1 and CDR2 sequences are SGHTA and FQGNSA. This CDR3 contains 14 residues. Trimming pared 2 bases from V and 6 bases from J, leaving 13 bases between. The CDR3 nucleotides are TGTGCCAGCAGCTTACAGGACGCAGGGGATGGCTACACCTTC. Its protein product is CASSLQDAGDGYTF.

This clonotype came up many times. The chain couples TRBV29-1 to TRBJ1-5, with D tentatively TRBD1 (6 bases). Trimming shortened V by 4 bases and J by 0 bases, and 7 bases separated the two germline ends. This CDR3 has 13 residues. CDR1 SQVTM and CDR2 ANQGSEA come from the germline V gene. The CDR3 coding sequence is TGCAGCGTTGGGACAGATAGCAATCAGCCCCAGCATTTT. This sequence encodes CSVGTDSNQPQHF.

This clonotype showed up many times. The gene calls are TRBV7-9 and TRBJ1-3; 8 bases are shared with TRBD1. This CDR3 has 15 residues. V lost 5 bases to trimming and J lost 5 bases; unmatched junction nucleotides: 8. Germline V gene data show CDR1 as SEHNR and CDR2 as FQNEAQ (reference sequence). The CDR3 DNA is TGTGCCAGCAGCCGGACAGGGTACGATAGAAACACCATATATTTT. This gives the protein CASSRTGYDRNTIYF.